This section outlines one T cell receptor (beta chain) sequence together with its context. The source of the sample is a study of blood T cell repertoires in COVID-19. Study overall: Spain, Italy and the United States supplied samples that represented acute and convalescent COVID-19. Sources were T cells, B-cell-depleted T cells, or PBMCs; the material itself was cDNA or gDNA.

Trimming removed 8 bases from V and 3 bases from J; junction bases left unmatched: 4. From germline, CDR1 is LNHDA and CDR2 SQIVND (reference sequence). The CDR3 has 13 amino acids. As processed by the authors: How many nucleated cells were present was estimated from reference gene primer amplification. Using immunoSEQ multiplex PCR, the repertoire was profiled, and TCRdb retains in-frame clones only, with some absent. That table supplies the V and J calls and clone size; D and trimming were determined from the DNA. The repertoire has about 180,000 clones, 70% to 85% of them found once; the top ten carry around 9.5%.

The specimen was peripheral blood. The receptor was derived from a woman at least 80 years old with acute or convalescent COVID-19. The chain has TRBV19 and TRBJ2-7; 10 bases are a match to TRBD1. CDR3 in amino acids: CASGGTGVYEQYF. DNA of the CDR3: TGTGCCAGTGGCGGGACAGGGGTCTACGAGCAGTACTTC.